This T cell receptor beta chain was captured by sequencing in a study of blood T cell repertoires in COVID-19. Study details: T cells, B-cell-depleted T cells, or PBMCs supplied cDNA or gDNA.

Authors' processing steps: Amplifying reference gene primers gave estimates of nucleated cell counts. Profiled with immunoSEQ multiplex PCR; TCRdb holds only in-frame clones, not every one. The V and J calls and clone size are taken from that table; D and trimming were inferred from the DNA. This sample has some 22,000 clones, with about 88% found just once. Germline CDR1 is MGHRA and CDR2 is YSYEKL. V shed 2 bases and J shed 3 bases, with 13 bases lying between them. CDR3 length: 15 amino acids. Sequencing was performed on peripheral blood. This rearrangement joins TRBV4-1 to TRBJ1-2, with D possibly matching TRBD1 (5 bases). This TCR derives from a human donor with active COVID-19. The donor label of this sample is uncertain. The CDR3 DNA reads TGCGCCAGCAGCCAATATGGCAGGGTAGACTATGGCTACACCTTC. Its translation is CASSQYGRVDYGYTF.